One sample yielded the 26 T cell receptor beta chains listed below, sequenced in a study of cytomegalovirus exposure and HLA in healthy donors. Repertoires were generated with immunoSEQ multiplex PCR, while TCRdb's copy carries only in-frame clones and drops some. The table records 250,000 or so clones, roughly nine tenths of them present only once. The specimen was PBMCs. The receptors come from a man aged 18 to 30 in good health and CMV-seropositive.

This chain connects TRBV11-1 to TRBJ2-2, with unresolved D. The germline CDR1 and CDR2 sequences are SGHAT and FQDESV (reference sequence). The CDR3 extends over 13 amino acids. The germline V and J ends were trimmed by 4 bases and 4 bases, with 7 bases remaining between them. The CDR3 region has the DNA TGTGCCAGCAGCTCATGGGTCACCGGGGAGCTGTTTTTT. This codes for CASSSWVTGELFF. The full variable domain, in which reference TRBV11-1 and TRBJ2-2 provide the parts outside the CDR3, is EAEVAQSPRYKITEKSQAVAFWCDPISGHATLYWYRQILGQGPELLVQFQDESVVDDSQLPKDRFSAERLKGVDSTLKIQPAELGDSAMYLCASSSWVTGELFFGEGSRLTVL.

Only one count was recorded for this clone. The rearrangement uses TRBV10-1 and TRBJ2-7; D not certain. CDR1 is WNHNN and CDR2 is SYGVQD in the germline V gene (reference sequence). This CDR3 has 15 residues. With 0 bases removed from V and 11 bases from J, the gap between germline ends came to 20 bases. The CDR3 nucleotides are TGCGCCAGCAGTGAGTCGACCGAATACGGCTCAATGGAGTACTTC. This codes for CASSESTEYGSMEYF.

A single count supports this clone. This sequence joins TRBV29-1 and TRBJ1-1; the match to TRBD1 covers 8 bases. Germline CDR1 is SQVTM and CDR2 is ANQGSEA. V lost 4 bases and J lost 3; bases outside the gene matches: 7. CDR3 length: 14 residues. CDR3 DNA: TGCAGCGTTGTGGACAGGGCGTCCCACACTGAAGCTTTCTTT. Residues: CSVVDRASHTEAFF.

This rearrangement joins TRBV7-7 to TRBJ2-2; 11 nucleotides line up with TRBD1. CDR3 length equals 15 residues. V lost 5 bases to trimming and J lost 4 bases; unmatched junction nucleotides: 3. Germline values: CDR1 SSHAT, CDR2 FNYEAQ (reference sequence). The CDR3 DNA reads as TGTGCCAGCAGCACGGGACAGGGGGGCACCGGGGAGCTGTTTTTT. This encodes CASSTGQGGTGELFF.

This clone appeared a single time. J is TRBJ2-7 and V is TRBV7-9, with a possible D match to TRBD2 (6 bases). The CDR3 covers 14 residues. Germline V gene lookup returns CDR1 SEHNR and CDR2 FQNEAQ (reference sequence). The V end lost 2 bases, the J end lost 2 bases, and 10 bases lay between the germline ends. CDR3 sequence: CASSLRRDAYEQYF. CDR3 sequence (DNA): TGTGCCAGCAGCTTACGGAGGGACGCCTACGAGCAGTACTTC.

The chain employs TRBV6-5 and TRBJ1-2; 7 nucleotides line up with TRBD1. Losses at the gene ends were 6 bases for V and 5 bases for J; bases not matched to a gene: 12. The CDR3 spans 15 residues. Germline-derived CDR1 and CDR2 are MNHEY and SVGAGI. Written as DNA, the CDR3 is TGTGCCAGCAGACCCGGGACAGAAAGTAGTTATGGCTACACCTTC. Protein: CASRPGTESSYGYTF.

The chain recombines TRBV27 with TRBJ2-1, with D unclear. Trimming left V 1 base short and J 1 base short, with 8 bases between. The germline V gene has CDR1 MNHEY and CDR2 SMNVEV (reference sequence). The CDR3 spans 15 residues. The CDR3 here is CASSLLGESYNEQFF. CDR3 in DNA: TGTGCCAGCAGTTTATTGGGTGAGTCCTACAATGAGCAGTTCTTC.

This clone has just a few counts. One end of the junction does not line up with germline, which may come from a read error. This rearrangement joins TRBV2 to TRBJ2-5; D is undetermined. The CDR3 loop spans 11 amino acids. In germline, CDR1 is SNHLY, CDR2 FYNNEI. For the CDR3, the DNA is TGTGCCACCAGTTACTCGGAGACCCAGTACTTC. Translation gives CATSYSETQYF.

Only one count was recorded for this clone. The CDR3 sequence: CATSLRRITDTQYF. The CDR3 DNA reads TGTGCCACCAGCCTACGTAGGATCACAGATACGCAGTATTTT. V usage is TRBV15 and J usage is TRBJ2-3; D gene ambiguous. V dropped 5 bases and J dropped 2 bases, with 11 bases sitting between them. The CDR3 is 14 amino acids. In germline, CDR1 is LNHNV, CDR2 YYDKDF (reference sequence).

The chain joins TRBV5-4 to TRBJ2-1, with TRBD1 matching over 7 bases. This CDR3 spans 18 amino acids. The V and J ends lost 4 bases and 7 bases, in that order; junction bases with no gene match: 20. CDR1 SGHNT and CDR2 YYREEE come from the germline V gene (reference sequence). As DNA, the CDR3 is TGTGCCAGCAGCCAGGGGGTAGAACGGGGCCGAGGTTTAAATGAGCAGTTCTTC. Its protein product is CASSQGVERGRGLNEQFF.

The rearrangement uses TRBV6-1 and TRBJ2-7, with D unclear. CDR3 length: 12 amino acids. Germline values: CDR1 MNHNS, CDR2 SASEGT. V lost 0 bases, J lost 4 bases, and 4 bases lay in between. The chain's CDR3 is CASSEAEYEQYF. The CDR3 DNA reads TGTGCCAGCAGTGAAGCTGAGTACGAGCAGTACTTC.

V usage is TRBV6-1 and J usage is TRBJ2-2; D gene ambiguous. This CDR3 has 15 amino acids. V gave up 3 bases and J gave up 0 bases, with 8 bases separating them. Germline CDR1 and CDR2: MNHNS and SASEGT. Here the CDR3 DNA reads TGTGCCAGCAGTGAGTTACGGTCGAACACCGGGGAGCTGTTTTTT. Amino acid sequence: CASSELRSNTGELFF.

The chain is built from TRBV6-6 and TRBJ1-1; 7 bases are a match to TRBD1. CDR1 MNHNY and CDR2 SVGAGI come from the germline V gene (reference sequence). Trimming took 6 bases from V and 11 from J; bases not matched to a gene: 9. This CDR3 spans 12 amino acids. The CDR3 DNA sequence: TGTGCCAGCAGCCTGGGGTCAGGGGGGGCTTTCTTT. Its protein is CASSLGSGGAFF.

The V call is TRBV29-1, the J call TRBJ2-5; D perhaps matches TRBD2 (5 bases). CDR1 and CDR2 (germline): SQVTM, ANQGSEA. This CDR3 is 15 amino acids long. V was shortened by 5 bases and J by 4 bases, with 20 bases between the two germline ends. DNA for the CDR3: TGCAGCGTTTTTATTCTGCGGGCGGCCCCAGAGACCCAGTACTTC. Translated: CSVFILRAAPETQYF.

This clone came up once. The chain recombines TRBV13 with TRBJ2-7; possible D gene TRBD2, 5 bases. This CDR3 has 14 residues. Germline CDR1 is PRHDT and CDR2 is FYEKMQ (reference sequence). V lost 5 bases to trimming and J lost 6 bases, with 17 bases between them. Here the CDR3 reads CASSPSGSPREQYF. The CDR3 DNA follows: TGTGCCAGCAGCCCCTCGGGGTCCCCACGCGAGCAGTACTTC. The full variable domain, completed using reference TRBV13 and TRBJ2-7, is AAGVIQSPRHLIKEKRETATLKCYPIPRHDTVYWYQQGPGQDPQFLISFYEKMQSDKGSIPDRFSAQQFSDYHSELNMSSLELGDSALYFCASSPSGSPREQYFGPGTRLTVT.

CDR3 residues: CASSRFNEQYF. The CDR3, as DNA: TGTGCCAGCAGCAGGTTTAACGAGCAGTACTTC. The chain couples TRBV2 to TRBJ2-7; D is ambiguous. Deletions cut 6 bases from V and 5 bases from J, with 8 bases between. CDR1 is SNHLY and CDR2 is FYNNEI in the germline V gene. This CDR3 is built from 11 residues.

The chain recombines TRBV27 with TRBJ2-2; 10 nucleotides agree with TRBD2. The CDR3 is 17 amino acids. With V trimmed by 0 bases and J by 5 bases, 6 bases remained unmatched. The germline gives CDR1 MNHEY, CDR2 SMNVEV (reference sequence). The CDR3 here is CASSLSYLAGDTGELFF. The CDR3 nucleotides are TGTGCCAGCAGTTTATCGTATCTAGCGGGAGATACCGGGGAGCTGTTTTTT.

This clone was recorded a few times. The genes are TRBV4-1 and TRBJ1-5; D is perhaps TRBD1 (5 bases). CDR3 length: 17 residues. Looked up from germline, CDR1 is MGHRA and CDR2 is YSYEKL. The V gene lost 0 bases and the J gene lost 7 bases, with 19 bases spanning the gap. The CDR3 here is CASSQDLGGAGRQPQHF. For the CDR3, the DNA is TGCGCCAGCAGCCAAGATCTGGGTGGGGCAGGGAGGCAGCCCCAGCATTTT.

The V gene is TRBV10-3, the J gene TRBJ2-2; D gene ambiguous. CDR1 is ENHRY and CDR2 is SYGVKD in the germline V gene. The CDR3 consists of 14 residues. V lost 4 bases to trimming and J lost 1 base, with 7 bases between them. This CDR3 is CAISGAGNTGELFF. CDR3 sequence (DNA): TGTGCCATCAGTGGGGCCGGGAACACCGGGGAGCTGTTTTTT.

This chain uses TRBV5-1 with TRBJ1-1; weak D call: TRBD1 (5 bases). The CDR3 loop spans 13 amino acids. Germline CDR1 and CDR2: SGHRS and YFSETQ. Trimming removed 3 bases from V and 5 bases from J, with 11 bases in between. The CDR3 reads CASSSAGGTEAFF. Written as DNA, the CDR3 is TGCGCCAGCAGCTCGGCCGGGGGGACTGAAGCTTTCTTT.

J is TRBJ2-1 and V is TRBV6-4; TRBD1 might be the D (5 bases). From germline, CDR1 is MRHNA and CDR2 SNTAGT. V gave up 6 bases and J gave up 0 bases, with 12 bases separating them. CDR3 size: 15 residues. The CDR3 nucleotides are TGTGCCAGCAGCCAAGCAGGGTACTCCTACAATGAGCAGTTCTTC. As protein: CASSQAGYSYNEQFF.

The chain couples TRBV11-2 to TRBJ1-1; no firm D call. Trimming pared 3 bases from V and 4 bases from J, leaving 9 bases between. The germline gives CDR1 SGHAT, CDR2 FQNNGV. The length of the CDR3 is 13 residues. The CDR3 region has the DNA TGTGCCAGCAGCTTGAACGGGGTCACTGAAGCTTTCTTT. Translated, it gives CASSLNGVTEAFF.

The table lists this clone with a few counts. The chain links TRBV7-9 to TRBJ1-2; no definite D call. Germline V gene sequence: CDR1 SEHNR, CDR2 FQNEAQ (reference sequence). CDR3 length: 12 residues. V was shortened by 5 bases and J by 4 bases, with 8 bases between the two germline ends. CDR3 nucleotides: TGTGCCAGCAGCCCGGGAGTCTATGGCTACACCTTC. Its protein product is CASSPGVYGYTF.

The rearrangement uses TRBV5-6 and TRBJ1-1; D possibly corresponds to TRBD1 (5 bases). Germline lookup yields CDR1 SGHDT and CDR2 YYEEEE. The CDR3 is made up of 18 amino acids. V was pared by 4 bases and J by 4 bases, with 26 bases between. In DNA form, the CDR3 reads TGTGCCAGCAGCGCCGGTTTGAGGGGTCAGGAGGGTATCACTGAAGCTTTCTTT. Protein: CASSAGLRGQEGITEAFF.

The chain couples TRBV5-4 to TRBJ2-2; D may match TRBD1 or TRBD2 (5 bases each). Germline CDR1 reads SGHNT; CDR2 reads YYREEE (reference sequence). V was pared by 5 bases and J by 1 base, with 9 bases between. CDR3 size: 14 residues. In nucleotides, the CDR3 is TGTGCCAGCAGTTGGGACCAGAACACCGGGGAGCTGTTTTTT. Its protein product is CASSWDQNTGELFF.

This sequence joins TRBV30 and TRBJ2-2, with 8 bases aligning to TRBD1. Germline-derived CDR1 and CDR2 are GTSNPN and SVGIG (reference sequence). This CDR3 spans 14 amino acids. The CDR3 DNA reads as TGTGCTTGGGAACAGGGGGTGAACACCGGGGAGCTGTTTTTT. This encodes CAWEQGVNTGELFF.